This T cell receptor (beta chain) came from a study of CD8 T cells in Susac syndrome. Study-level points and caveats: The number of Susac-specific public clones found was approximately 17 in total CD8+ repertoires and a few in CD8+ TEMRA repertoires.

With random hexamers, reverse transcription was performed on about 0.5 to 1 ug of RNA. TCRdb redid the calling of the immunoSEQ multiplex PCR reads with MiXCR, one entry per CDR3 protein. The sample shows about 80,000 distinct CDR3 sequences, roughly 95% of them seen only once. As to this clonotype: Its antigen is unknown.

V was trimmed by 6 bases and J by 4 bases, leaving 12 bases between them. Germline CDR1 and CDR2: SEHNR and FQNEAQ (reference sequence). CDR3 length equals 14 residues. The source is a human donor with Susac syndrome. The specimen sequenced was CD8+ T cells from PBMCs. This chain links TRBV7-9 with TRBJ2-2; D is possibly TRBD1 (6 bases). CDR3 DNA sequence: TGTGCCAGCAGACCACAGGACAGCACCGGGGAGCTGTTTTTT. Its translation is CASRPQDSTGELFF.